This is a list of T cell receptor beta chains from one sample in a study of shared T cell receptors in the human thymus. The protocol was immunoSEQ multiplex PCR, while the TCRdb copy is restricted to in-frame clones and leaves out a portion. The repertoire holds about 660,000 clones, with more than 75% as singletons. The same data also went into a second study, on human thymus T cells.

Sequencing used thymocytes. The receptors shown here come from a boy under two years old with a congenital heart defect. Each CDR3 is given with its conserved first and last residue. Fields, in order: clone size, D gene, J gene, V gene, CDR3 protein, CDR3 DNA. The D gene is left open where the match is weak. Part of the rows lack a size; the others show once, few, many or a class for expanded clones.

NA NA TRBJ2-1 TRBV5-6 CASSLRATVEQFF TGTGCCAGCAGCTTGCGAGCGACGGTTGAGCAGTTCTTC
NA TRBD2 TRBJ2-5 TRBV15 CATSRGSTSGGDQYF TGTGCCACCAGCAGAGGAAGTACTAGCGGGGGGGACCAGTACTTC
NA NA TRBJ1-2 TRBV2 CASRPNRAGYGYTF TGTGCCAGCCGACCAAACAGGGCTGGCTATGGCTACACCTTC
NA NA TRBJ2-7 TRBV7-6 CASSLAGVGEQYF TGTGCCAGCAGTTTAGCAGGGGTGGGTGAGCAGTACTTC
NA NA TRBJ1-6 TRBV18 CASSPHCNSPLHF TGTGCCAGCTCACCACACTGTAATTCACCCCTCCACTTT
NA NA TRBJ2-2 TRBV6-4 CASTDRAGIPTGELFF TGTGCCAGCACCGACCGGGCAGGGATTCCAACCGGGGAGCTGTTTTTT
NA TRBD1 TRBJ1-1 TRBV6-5 CASSGDRDDTEAFF TGTGCCAGCAGTGGGGACAGGGATGACACTGAAGCTTTCTTT
NA TRBD1 TRBJ2-2 TRBV4-2 CASSQETGGDAGELFF TGTGCCAGCAGCCAGGAAACAGGGGGCGATGCCGGGGAGCTGTTTTTT
once TRBD2 TRBJ2-7 TRBV10-3 CAISDFRSSGFLLYEQYF TGTGCCATCAGTGATTTCCGGTCTAGCGGGTTCCTTCTTTACGAGCAGTACTTC
NA NA TRBJ1-1 TRBV19 CATGGPNTEAFF TGTGCCACCGGGGGTCCGAACACTGAAGCTTTCTTT
NA TRBD2 TRBJ2-7 TRBV4-3 CASSQLWTSGSPYEQYF TGCGCCAGCAGCCAACTCTGGACTAGCGGGTCGCCCTACGAGCAGTACTTC
NA NA TRBJ2-3 TRBV7-8 CASSLASSSTDTQYF TGTGCCAGCAGCTTAGCGAGTTCTAGCACAGATACGCAGTATTTT
NA NA TRBJ1-1 TRBV19 CASSTQGLIHYGAFF TGTGCCAGTAGTACCCAGGGGCTCATCCACTACGGGGCTTTCTTT
NA NA TRBJ2-1 TRBV30 CAWNRKENEQFF TGTGCCTGGAATAGGAAGGAGAATGAGCAGTTCTTC
once NA TRBJ1-5 TRBV27 CASSLLGRVRNQPQHF TGTGCCAGCAGTTTATTGGGCAGGGTACGCAATCAGCCCCAGCATTTT
NA NA TRBJ1-1 TRBV28 CASKTAYTEAFF TGTGCCAGCAAGACAGCATACACTGAAGCTTTCTTT
NA NA TRBJ2-1 TRBV5-1 CASSGVAPPDDNEQFF TGCGCCAGCAGCGGGGTAGCGCCTCCCGATGACAATGAGCAGTTCTTC
once TRBD1 TRBJ1-2 TRBV10-3 CAINLGTATGGYTF TGTGCCATCAACCTCGGGACAGCAACTGGGGGCTACACCTTC
once TRBD1 TRBJ2-7 TRBV7-9 CASSHNPGQGIYEQYF TGTGCCAGCAGCCATAATCCGGGACAGGGCATCTACGAGCAGTACTTC
few TRBD2 TRBJ2-3 TRBV7-9 CASSGKSSGISTDTQYF TGTGCCAGCAGCGGAAAGTCAAGCGGGATTAGCACAGATACGCAGTATTTT
once NA TRBJ2-3 TRBV2 CASRVVTDTQYF TGTGCCAGCAGGGTAGTAACAGATACGCAGTATTTT
NA NA TRBJ1-1 TRBV4-3 CASSRKSISTTMNTEAFF TGCGCCAGCAGCCGAAAGAGTATATCTACCACTATGAACACTGAAGCTTTCTTT
NA NA TRBJ2-3 TRBV23-1 CANRVVRHTDTQYF TGCGCCAACCGGGTAGTTCGCCACACAGATACGCAGTATTTT
NA NA TRBJ2-1 TRBV5-6 CASSLIGAGRQNEQFF TGTGCCAGCAGCTTGATAGGCGCGGGGAGGCAAAATGAGCAGTTCTTC
NA NA TRBJ1-2 TRBV5-6 CASSLATEYRSYGYTF TGTGCCAGCAGCTTGGCCACGGAGTACCGATCCTATGGCTACACCTTC
NA TRBD1 TRBJ1-3 TRBV6-1 CASSVPSTGPSGNTIYF TGTGCCAGCAGTGTACCGTCGACAGGGCCCTCTGGAAACACCATATATTTT
NA NA TRBJ1-2 TRBV11-2 CASSLTSGILGYTF TGTGCCAGCAGTTTAACCTCAGGGATACTTGGCTACACCTTC
NA TRBD1 TRBJ1-1 TRBV28 CASSLDQGAEAFF TGTGCCAGCAGTTTAGACCAGGGGGCTGAAGCTTTCTTT
NA NA TRBJ1-2 TRBV10-3 CAISESPNYGYTF TGTGCCATCAGTGAGTCCCCGAACTATGGCTACACCTTC
few NA TRBJ2-7 TRBV9 CASSPSGYEQYF TGTGCCAGCAGCCCATCCGGGTACGAGCAGTACTTC
NA NA TRBJ1-5 TRBV30 CAWSSQGNQPQHF TGTGCCTGGAGTTCTCAGGGCAATCAGCCCCAGCATTTT
once NA TRBJ2-5 TRBV6-5 CASRPGLSEETQYF TGTGCCAGCCGGCCAGGGTTATCTGAAGAGACCCAGTACTTC
NA NA TRBJ2-7 TRBV28 CASSLLPTMSYEQYF TGTGCCAGCAGTTTATTACCCACTATGTCCTACGAGCAGTACTTC
NA NA TRBJ2-7 TRBV4-3 CASSQDHISYEQYF TGCGCCAGCAGCCAAGACCACATCTCCTACGAGCAGTACTTC
NA TRBD1 TRBJ2-7 TRBV7-8 CASSTGAGTGDEQYF TGTGCCAGCAGCACCGGCGCAGGGACAGGGGACGAGCAGTACTTC
few NA TRBJ2-7 TRBV2 CASSARAYEQYF TGTGCCAGCAGTGCCAGGGCCTACGAGCAGTACTTC
NA NA TRBJ2-7 TRBV11-2 CASSYSPFYEQYF TGTGCCAGCAGCTACTCCCCGTTCTACGAGCAGTACTTC
once TRBD1 TRBJ2-1 TRBV30 CAWSATGVSYNEQFF TGTGCCTGGAGTGCTACAGGGGTTTCCTACAATGAGCAGTTCTTC
NA TRBD1 TRBJ1-1 TRBV7-9 CASSFYRGMNTEAFF TGTGCCAGCAGCTTTTACAGGGGCATGAACACTGAAGCTTTCTTT
NA TRBD1 TRBJ2-7 TRBV15 CATSRGDRPYEQYF TGTGCCACCAGCAGAGGGGACAGACCCTACGAGCAGTACTTC
NA NA TRBJ2-4 TRBV6-5 CASNRGRGGIQYF TGTGCCAGCAACAGAGGGCGGGGAGGCATTCAGTACTTC
NA NA TRBJ1-2 TRBV4-3 CASSQDVPANYGYTF TGCGCCAGCAGCCAAGATGTCCCAGCTAACTATGGCTACACCTTC
NA TRBD1 TRBJ2-7 TRBV7-8 CASSYRDRGGYEQYF TGTGCCAGCAGCTACAGGGACAGAGGAGGCTACGAGCAGTACTTC
NA NA TRBJ1-2 TRBV19 CASSIRTDHYGYTF TGTGCCAGTAGTATTCGGACAGACCACTATGGCTACACCTTC
once TRBD2 TRBJ2-1 TRBV7-6 CASSLAGAGAHEQFF TGTGCCAGCAGCCTTGCGGGAGCGGGAGCCCATGAGCAGTTCTTC
few NA TRBJ1-3 TRBV4-1 CASSHTTGTGNTIYF TGCGCCAGCAGCCACACAACAGGGACTGGAAACACCATATATTTT
NA TRBD1 TRBJ1-1 TRBV28 CASSFQGASANTEAFF TGTGCCAGCAGTTTCCAGGGGGCTTCAGCGAACACTGAAGCTTTCTTT
NA NA TRBJ1-1 TRBV5-1 CASRRDRSRMNTEAFF TGCGCCAGCAGAAGAGACAGGTCTCGGATGAACACTGAAGCTTTCTTT
NA NA TRBJ2-7 TRBV7-2 CASSLVPPQWSYEQYF TGTGCCAGCAGCTTAGTGCCCCCTCAGTGGTCCTACGAGCAGTACTTC
NA TRBD2 TRBJ2-1 TRBV11-3 CASSLSGSITYNEQFF TGTGCCAGCAGCTTAAGCGGGAGCATCACCTACAATGAGCAGTTCTTC